These T cell receptor beta chains were read from a single sample in a study of T-cell reconstitution after alpha-beta-depleted transplantation in children. TCRdb independently ran MiXCR on the PCR reads; one entry per CDR3 protein. Of hundreds of thousands of distinct CDR3 sequences listed, 9.5% to 13% are singletons. The material was peripheral blood, obtained 180 days after TCRalphabeta/CD19-depleted stem cell transplant. These receptor sequences come from a male patient aged 2-9 years who had a stem cell transplant for chronic granulomatous disease, so the T cells may come from the graft donor. Each CDR3 is given with its conserved first and last residue. The D gene is left open where the match is weak. The size entry gives once, few, many, or a class for an expanded clone.

V: TRBV24-1; size: many; J: TRBJ1-4; D: TRBD1; DNA: TGTGCCACCAGTGCCGGGACAGCTAATGAAAAACTGTTTTTT; CDR3: CATSAGTANEKLFF
V: TRBV7-2; size: few; J: TRBJ1-2; D: -; DNA: TGTGCCAGCAGCTCTCGAGCCGGGACCGACTATGGCTACACCTTC; CDR3: CASSSRAGTDYGYTF
V: TRBV28; size: many; J: TRBJ1-6; D: -; DNA: TGTGCCAGCAGTTTGGACGCAAGAATGGTTTCACCCCTCCACTTT; CDR3: CASSLDARMVSPLHF
V: TRBV20-1; size: many; J: TRBJ2-7; D: -; DNA: TGCAGTGCTTACAGGGACCACGAGCAGTACTTC; CDR3: CSAYRDHEQYF
V: TRBV7-3; size: many; J: TRBJ2-3; D: -; DNA: TGTGCCAGCAGCCCTAACGGGCGGCAGTATGGAGATACGCAGTATTTT; CDR3: CASSPNGRQYGDTQYF
V: TRBV18; size: few; J: TRBJ2-1; D: TRBD2; DNA: TGTGCCAGCTCACCACCCGGACTAGCGGGAGGGTACAATGAGCAGTTCTTC; CDR3: CASSPPGLAGGYNEQFF
V: TRBV5-1; size: many; J: TRBJ2-5; D: -; DNA: TGCGCCAGCAGCTTGGCCGGGGGGACAAACCAAGAGACCCAGTACTTC; CDR3: CASSLAGGTNQETQYF
V: TRBV29-1; size: many; J: TRBJ2-3; D: -; DNA: TGCAGCGTTGTTTGGGGCACAGATACGCAGTATTTT; CDR3: CSVVWGTDTQYF
V: TRBV4-1; size: many; J: TRBJ1-5; D: -; DNA: TGCGCCAGCAGCCAAGATGGGAGGGGGTTAGTTAGCAATCAGCCCCAGCATTTT; CDR3: CASSQDGRGLVSNQPQHF
V: TRBV12-3/TRBV12-4; size: few; J: TRBJ2-2; D: TRBD2; DNA: TGTGCCAGCAGTTTCTCAGCGGGGGCCTTGAACACCGGGGAGCTGTTTTTT; CDR3: CASSFSAGALNTGELFF
V: TRBV28; size: many; J: TRBJ2-3; D: -; DNA: TGTGCCAGCAGTCCTTTGGCCGGGAGCGGATTGGATACGCAGTATTTT; CDR3: CASSPLAGSGLDTQYF